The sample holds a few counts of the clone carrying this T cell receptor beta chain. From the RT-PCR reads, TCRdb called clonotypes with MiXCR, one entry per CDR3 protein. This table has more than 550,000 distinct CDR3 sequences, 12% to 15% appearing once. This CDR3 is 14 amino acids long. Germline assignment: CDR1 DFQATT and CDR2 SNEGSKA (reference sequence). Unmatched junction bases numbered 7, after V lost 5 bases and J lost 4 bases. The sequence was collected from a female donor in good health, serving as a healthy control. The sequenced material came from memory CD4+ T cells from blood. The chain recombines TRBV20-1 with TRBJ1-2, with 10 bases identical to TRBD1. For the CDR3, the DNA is TGCAGTGCTCGGACAGGGGGAAATAGCTATGGCTACACCTTC. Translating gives CSARTGGNSYGYTF.